These 10 T cell receptor beta chains share one sample of origin, sequenced in a study of beta chain features in type 1 diabetes. Findings and limits, study-wide: Moderate yet significant TCRB CDR3 shortening was seen in Type 1 diabetes patients in all four CD4+ subsets.

The entirety of the isolated RNA underwent reverse transcription, so expressed TCRB transcripts were sequenced. Repertoires were generated with immunoSEQ multiplex PCR, while TCRdb's copy carries only in-frame clones and drops some. There are roughly 220,000 clones in the sample; more than 15% occur only once, and approximately 0.081% lies in the top ten. No antigen is known for these receptors. The sample consisted of naive CD4+ T cells from blood. The receptors originated from a young man with type 1 diabetes.

There are a few counts of this clone. The chain has TRBV5-1 and TRBJ2-5; D gene ambiguous. The V gene's germline CDR1 is SGHRS and CDR2 YFSETQ. The ends were cut back, 6 bases at V and 9 bases at J, with 21 bases in the middle. This CDR3 has 14 residues. The CDR3 DNA reads TGCGCCAGCAAAGAAGAAGACGGCCTAGGGCCCCAGTACTTC. Translation gives CASKEEDGLGPQYF.

The rearrangement joins TRBV6-1 to TRBJ2-2; D not certain. Per germline, CDR1 MNHNS and CDR2 SASEGT. The CDR3 is 17 amino acids. Trimming cost V 2 bases and J 1 base, with 14 bases left between them. The CDR3, as DNA: TGTGCCAGCAGTGAACGTAGAGATTCATTGAACACCGGGGAGCTGTTTTTT. Encoded protein: CASSERRDSLNTGELFF.

The chain recombines TRBV30 with TRBJ2-5; 11 positions match TRBD1. Germline CDR1 reads GTSNPN; CDR2 reads SVGIG (reference sequence). The CDR3 has 16 amino acids. With 1 base clipped from V and 4 bases from J, the junction kept 8 bases outside the gene matches. Here the CDR3 reads CAWSAGDRGRRETQYF. The CDR3 DNA is TGTGCCTGGAGTGCCGGGGACAGGGGGAGAAGAGAGACCCAGTACTTC.

This clone was seen only a few times. This chain uses TRBV21-1 with TRBJ2-7. TRBV21-1 is designated a pseudogene. The CDR3 runs to 13 residues. CDR3 region: CASSKGVSYEQYF. The CDR3 nucleotides read TGTGCCAGCAGCAAAGGCGTCAGCTACGAGCAGTACTTC.

The rearrangement uses TRBV16 and TRBJ1-5; D is uncertain. In germline, CDR1 is KGHSY, CDR2 FQNENV. Trimming removed 3 bases from V and 7 bases from J, with 16 bases in between. The CDR3 is 15 residues long. CDR3 in amino acids: CASSQGAGSGQPQHF. The DNA of the CDR3 is TGTGCCAGCAGCCAGGGCGCGGGGTCCGGACAGCCCCAGCATTTT.

This clone was counted only a few times. The V gene is TRBV30, the J gene TRBJ2-6; a possible D gene is TRBD1 (6 bases). Trimming stripped 5 bases from V and 0 bases from J, with 17 bases between. The V gene's germline CDR1 is GTSNPN and CDR2 SVGIG (reference sequence). This CDR3 contains 17 residues. CDR3 protein: CAWARDRFYSGANVLTF. CDR3 nucleotide sequence: TGTGCCTGGGCACGTGACAGGTTCTACTCTGGGGCCAACGTCCTGACTTTC.

The gene calls are TRBV2 and TRBJ2-3; perhaps TRBD1 as D (6 bases). V was trimmed by 2 bases and J by 2 bases, leaving 11 bases between them. Germline CDR1 reads SNHLY; CDR2 reads FYNNEI. This CDR3 contains 15 residues. CDR3 sequence (DNA): TGTGCCAGCAGTGAACAGGGGATTGCCACAGATACGCAGTATTTT. Translating gives CASSEQGIATDTQYF.

This clone was seen a handful of times. V and J are TRBV9 and TRBJ2-7, with 7 nucleotides matching TRBD2. J gave up 6 bases and V 2 bases, and 8 bases lay outside the gene matches. In germline, CDR1 is SGDLS, CDR2 YYNGEE. The CDR3 runs 14 residues. The CDR3 is CASSVDGLVGEQYF. DNA for the CDR3: TGTGCCAGCAGCGTTGACGGACTAGTCGGCGAGCAGTACTTC.

A few counts support this clone. The chain employs TRBV18 and TRBJ2-1; 11 nucleotides agree with TRBD2. This CDR3 region has 14 residues. The V and J ends lost 6 bases and 4 bases, in that order; junction bases with no gene match: 2. Germline V CDR1 and CDR2: KGHSH, LQKENI. The CDR3 region is CASSLAGGYNEQFF. CDR3 in DNA: TGTGCCAGCTCGCTAGCGGGAGGTTACAATGAGCAGTTCTTC.

CDR3 in amino acids: CASSSLQGDQETQYF. CDR3 bases: TGTGCCAGCAGTTCCCTACAGGGGGACCAAGAGACCCAGTACTTC. V is TRBV28 and J is TRBJ2-5, with TRBD1 identical over 8 bases. Losses at the gene ends were 4 bases for V and 0 bases for J; bases not matched to a gene: 4. The CDR3 sequence is 15 residues long. Germline loops: CDR1 MDHEN, CDR2 SYDVKM.